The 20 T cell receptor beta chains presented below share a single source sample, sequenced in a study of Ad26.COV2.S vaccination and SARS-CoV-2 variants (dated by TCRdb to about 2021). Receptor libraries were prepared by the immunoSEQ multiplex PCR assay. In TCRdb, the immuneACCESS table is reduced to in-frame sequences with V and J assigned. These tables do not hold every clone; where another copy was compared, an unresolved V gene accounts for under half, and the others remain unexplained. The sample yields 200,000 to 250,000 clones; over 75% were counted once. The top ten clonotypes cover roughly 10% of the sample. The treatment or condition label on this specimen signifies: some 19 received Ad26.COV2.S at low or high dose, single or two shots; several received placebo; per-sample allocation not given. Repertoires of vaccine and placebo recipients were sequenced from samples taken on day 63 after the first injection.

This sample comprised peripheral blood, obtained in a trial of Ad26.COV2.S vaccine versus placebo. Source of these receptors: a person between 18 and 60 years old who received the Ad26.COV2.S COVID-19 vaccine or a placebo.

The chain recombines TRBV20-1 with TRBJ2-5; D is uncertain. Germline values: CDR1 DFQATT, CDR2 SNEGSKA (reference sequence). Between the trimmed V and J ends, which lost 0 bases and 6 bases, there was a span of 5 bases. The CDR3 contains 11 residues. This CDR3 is CSARDWQTQYF. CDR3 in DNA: TGCAGTGCTAGAGATTGGCAGACCCAGTACTTC.

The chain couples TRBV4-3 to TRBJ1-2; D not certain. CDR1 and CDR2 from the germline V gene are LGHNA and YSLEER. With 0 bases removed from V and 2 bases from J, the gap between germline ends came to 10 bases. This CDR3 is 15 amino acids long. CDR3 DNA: TGCGCCAGCAGCCAAGAACTTCCGGAGAACTATGGCTACACCTTC. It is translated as CASSQELPENYGYTF.

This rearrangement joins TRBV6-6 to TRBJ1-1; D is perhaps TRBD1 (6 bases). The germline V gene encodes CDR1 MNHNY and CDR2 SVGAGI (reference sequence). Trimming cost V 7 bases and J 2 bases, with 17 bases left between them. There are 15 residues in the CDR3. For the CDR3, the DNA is TGTGCCAGCACCACCGATATGGACAGAAACACTGAAGCTTTCTTT. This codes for CASTTDMDRNTEAFF.

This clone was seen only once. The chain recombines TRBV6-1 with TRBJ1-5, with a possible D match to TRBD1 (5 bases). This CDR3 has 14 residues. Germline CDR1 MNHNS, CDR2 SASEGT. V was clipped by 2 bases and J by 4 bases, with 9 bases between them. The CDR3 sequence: CASSEPGGNQPQHF. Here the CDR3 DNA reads TGTGCCAGCAGTGAACCGGGGGGGAATCAGCCCCAGCATTTT.

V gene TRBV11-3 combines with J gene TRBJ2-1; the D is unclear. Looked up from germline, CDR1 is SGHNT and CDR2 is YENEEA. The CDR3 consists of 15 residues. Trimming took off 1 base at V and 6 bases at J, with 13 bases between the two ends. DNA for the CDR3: TGTGCCAGCAGCTTAGGGCAGGCAGATGGCAATGAGCAGTTCTTC. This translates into CASSLGQADGNEQFF.

CDR3 coding DNA: TGTGCCAGTAGTCCACTTGTGGGATCCGGAAACACCATATATTTT. Its protein is CASSPLVGSGNTIYF. The rearrangement joins TRBV19 to TRBJ1-3; D not certain. The CDR3 totals 15 residues. The V gene's germline CDR1 is LNHDA and CDR2 SQIVND (reference sequence). V was shortened by 5 bases and J by 4 bases, with 15 bases between the two germline ends.

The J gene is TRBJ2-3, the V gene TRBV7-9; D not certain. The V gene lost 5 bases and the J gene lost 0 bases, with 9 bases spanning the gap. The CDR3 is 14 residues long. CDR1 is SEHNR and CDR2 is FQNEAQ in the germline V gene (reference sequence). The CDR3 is CASSPRESTDTQYF. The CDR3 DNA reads TGTGCCAGCAGCCCCCGCGAGAGCACAGATACGCAGTATTTT.

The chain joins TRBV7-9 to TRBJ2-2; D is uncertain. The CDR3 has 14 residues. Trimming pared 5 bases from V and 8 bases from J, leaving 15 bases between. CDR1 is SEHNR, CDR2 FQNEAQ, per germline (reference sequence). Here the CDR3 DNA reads TGTGCCAGCAGCCCCCCGGGTGCAGGAGGGGAGCTGTTTTTT. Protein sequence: CASSPPGAGGELFF.

CDR3 coding DNA: TGCAGCGTTGAAGAGAGGACAGGGGCCGGCACCGGGGAGCTGTTTTTT. It codes for CSVEERTGAGTGELFF. The gene calls are TRBV29-1 and TRBJ2-2; 9 positions match TRBD1. J was trimmed by 4 bases and V by 0 bases; bases with no gene match: 6. This CDR3 has 16 amino acids. The germline gives CDR1 SQVTM, CDR2 ANQGSEA.

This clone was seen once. The CDR3 DNA follows: TGTGCCAGCAGCACCCAACAGGGGATAAGCTCCTACGAGCAGTACTTC. Translation gives CASSTQQGISSYEQYF. This sequence joins TRBV13 and TRBJ2-7, with 7 bases fitting TRBD1. This CDR3 comprises 16 residues. The J segment lost 0 bases and the V segment lost 5 bases, leaving 10 bases of the junction unmatched. Germline V lookup: CDR1 PRHDT, CDR2 FYEKMQ (reference sequence).

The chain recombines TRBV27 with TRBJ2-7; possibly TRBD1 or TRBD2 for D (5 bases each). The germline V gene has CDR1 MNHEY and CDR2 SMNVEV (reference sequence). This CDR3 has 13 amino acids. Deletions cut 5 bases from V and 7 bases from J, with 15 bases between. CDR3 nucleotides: TGTGCCAGCAGTCCCTCGACCTGGGGGGAGCAGTACTTC. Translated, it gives CASSPSTWGEQYF.

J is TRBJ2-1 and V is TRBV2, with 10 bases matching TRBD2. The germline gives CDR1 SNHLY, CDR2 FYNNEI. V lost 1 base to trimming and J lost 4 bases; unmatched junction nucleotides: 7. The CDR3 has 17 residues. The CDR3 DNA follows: TGTGCCAGCAGTGAAGGCGCTAGCGGGAGCCGATACAATGAGCAGTTCTTC. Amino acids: CASSEGASGSRYNEQFF.

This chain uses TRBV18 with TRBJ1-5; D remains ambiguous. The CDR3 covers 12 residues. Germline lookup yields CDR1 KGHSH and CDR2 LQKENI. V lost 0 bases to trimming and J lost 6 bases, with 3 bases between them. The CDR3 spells CASSPPAQPQHF. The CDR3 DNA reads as TGTGCCAGCTCACCACCGGCTCAGCCCCAGCATTTT.

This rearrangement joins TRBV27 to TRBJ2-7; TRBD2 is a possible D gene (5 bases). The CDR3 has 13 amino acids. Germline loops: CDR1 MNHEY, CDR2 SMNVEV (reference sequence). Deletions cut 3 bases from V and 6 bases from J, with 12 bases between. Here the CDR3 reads CASSFPGWGEQYF. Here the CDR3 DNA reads TGTGCCAGCAGTTTTCCGGGGTGGGGCGAGCAGTACTTC.

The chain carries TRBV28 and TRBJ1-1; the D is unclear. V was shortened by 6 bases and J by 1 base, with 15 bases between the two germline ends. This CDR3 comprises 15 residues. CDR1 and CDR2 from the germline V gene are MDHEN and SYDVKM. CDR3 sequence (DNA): TGTGCCAGCAGCACCCCGGCGAACGGGAACACTGAAGCTTTCTTT. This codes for CASSTPANGNTEAFF.

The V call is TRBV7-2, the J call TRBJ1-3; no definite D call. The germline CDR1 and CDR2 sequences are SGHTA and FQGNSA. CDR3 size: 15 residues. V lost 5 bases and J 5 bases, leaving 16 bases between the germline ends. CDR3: CASSLSGSYRNTIYF. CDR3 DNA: TGTGCCAGCAGCCTCTCGGGGTCCTACCGAAACACCATATATTTT.

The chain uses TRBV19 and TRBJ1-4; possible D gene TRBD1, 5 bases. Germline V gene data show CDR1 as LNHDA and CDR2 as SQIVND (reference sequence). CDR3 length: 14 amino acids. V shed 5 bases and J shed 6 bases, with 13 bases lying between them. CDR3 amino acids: CASSDGTGDEKLFF. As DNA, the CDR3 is TGTGCCAGTAGTGACGGGACTGGGGATGAAAAACTGTTTTTT. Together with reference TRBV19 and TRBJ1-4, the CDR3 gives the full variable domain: DGGITQSPKYLFRKEGQNVTLSCEQNLNHDAMYWYRQDPGQGLRLIYYSQIVNDFQKGDIAEGYSVSREKKESFPLTVTSAQKNPTAFYLCASSDGTGDEKLFFGSGTQLSVL.

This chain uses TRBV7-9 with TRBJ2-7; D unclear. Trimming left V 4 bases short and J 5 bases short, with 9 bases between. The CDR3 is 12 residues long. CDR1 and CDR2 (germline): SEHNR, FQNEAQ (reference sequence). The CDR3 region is CASSYYFHEQYF. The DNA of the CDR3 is TGTGCCAGCAGCTACTATTTTCACGAGCAGTACTTC.

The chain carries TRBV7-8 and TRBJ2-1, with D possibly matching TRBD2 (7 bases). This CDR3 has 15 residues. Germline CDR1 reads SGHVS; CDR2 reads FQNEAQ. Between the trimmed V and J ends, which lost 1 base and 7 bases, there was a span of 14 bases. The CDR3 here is CASSLVGGRLNEQFF. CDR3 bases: TGTGCCAGCAGCTTAGTGGGGGGGCGCCTGAATGAGCAGTTCTTC.

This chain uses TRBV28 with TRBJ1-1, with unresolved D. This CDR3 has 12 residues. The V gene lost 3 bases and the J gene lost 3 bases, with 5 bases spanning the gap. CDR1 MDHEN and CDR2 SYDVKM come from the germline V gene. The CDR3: CASSFSYTEAFF. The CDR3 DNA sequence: TGTGCCAGCAGTTTTTCTTACACTGAAGCTTTCTTT.